This passage covers 21 T cell receptor beta chains from one sample sequenced in a study of T-cell memory formation after mild COVID-19. TCRdb processed the 5' RACE reads anew with MiXCR; each CDR3 protein has one entry. The table has some 260,000 distinct CDR3 sequences, around 15% seen once. Input material: PBMCs or a T cell subset sorted from them (not recorded which). These receptors were collected from a man younger than 30 who had mild COVID-19 (a few samples of this study predate the infection). Cell type and time point are not known.

The chain employs TRBV4-1 and TRBJ1-6; TRBD1 agrees at 9 bases. CDR3 length: 17 amino acids. V lost 4 bases to trimming and J lost 7 bases; unmatched junction nucleotides: 11. The V gene's germline CDR1 is MGHRA and CDR2 YSYEKL. CDR3: CASSPWDRAAFNSPLHF. CDR3 nucleotides: TGCGCCAGCAGCCCCTGGGACAGGGCGGCCTTCAATTCACCCCTCCACTTT.

This chain joins TRBV15 and TRBJ2-3; D is possibly TRBD2 (7 bases). The CDR3 spans 15 residues. Germline lookup yields CDR1 LNHNV and CDR2 YYDKDF (reference sequence). V was shortened by 4 bases and J by 4 bases, with 15 bases between the two germline ends. CDR3 coding DNA: TGTGCCACCAGCACCACACGGGGGGCCCCAGATACGCAGTATTTT. It encodes CATSTTRGAPDTQYF.

This clonotype was counted a few times. The chain combines TRBV20-1 with TRBJ1-1; unclear D gene. CDR1 and CDR2 from the germline V gene are DFQATT and SNEGSKA (reference sequence). The CDR3 covers 14 residues. Trimming took off 3 bases at V and 5 bases at J, with 16 bases between the two ends. The CDR3 reads CSASDLAQGTEAFF. CDR3 bases: TGCAGTGCTAGTGATCTGGCCCAAGGAACTGAAGCTTTCTTT.

The chain has TRBV27 and TRBJ1-1; tentative D call: TRBD1 (5 bases). Germline V gene sequence: CDR1 MNHEY, CDR2 SMNVEV (reference sequence). V dropped 10 bases and J dropped 10 bases, with 16 bases sitting between them. This CDR3 has 11 amino acids. CDR3 amino acids: CATTGRAGAFF. The CDR3 region has the DNA TGTGCCACGACGGGACGTGCGGGAGCTTTCTTT.

At least ten counts were recorded for this clonotype. The chain links TRBV7-9 to TRBJ2-1; TRBD1 or TRBD2 may be the D gene (6 bases each). CDR1 SEHNR and CDR2 FQNEAQ come from the germline V gene (reference sequence). The V end was cut by 6 bases, the J end by 7 bases, with 16 bases between. The CDR3 is 14 amino acids. Here the CDR3 reads CASSITGAGNEQFF. CDR3 bases: TGTGCCAGCAGTATAACGGGGGCAGGGAATGAGCAGTTCTTC.

The genes are TRBV20-1 and TRBJ1-1; D not certain. The CDR3 covers 15 residues. Germline lookup yields CDR1 DFQATT and CDR2 SNEGSKA (reference sequence). V was trimmed by 0 bases and J by 6 bases, leaving 17 bases between them. This CDR3 is CSARDPAGPGSEAFF. The CDR3 DNA reads as TGCAGTGCTAGAGATCCTGCCGGGCCGGGGTCTGAAGCTTTCTTT.

V and J are TRBV5-1 and TRBJ1-1; 9 positions agree with TRBD1. Germline loops: CDR1 SGHRS, CDR2 YFSETQ. The V segment lost 4 bases and the J segment 5 bases; nucleotides outside the gene matches: 12. CDR3 length equals 16 residues. CDR3 bases: TGCGCCAGCAGCCTAGGACAGGGGCCTCTGGGGACTGAAGCTTTCTTT. Its translation is CASSLGQGPLGTEAFF.

The chain joins TRBV20-1 to TRBJ1-5; possibly TRBD1 for D (5 bases). Germline CDR1 and CDR2: DFQATT and SNEGSKA (reference sequence). V was shortened by 0 bases and J by 7 bases, with 10 bases between the two germline ends. The CDR3 totals 13 residues. CDR3 region: CSARDSGEQPQHF. CDR3 in DNA: TGCAGTGCTAGAGATTCGGGGGAACAGCCCCAGCATTTT.

This clonotype was observed a handful of times. The rearrangement links TRBV20-1 to TRBJ1-2; D is ambiguous. V dropped 3 bases and J dropped 4 bases, with 9 bases sitting between them. The CDR3 is 12 amino acids. Per the germline V gene, CDR1 is DFQATT and CDR2 is SNEGSKA (reference sequence). The CDR3 coding sequence is TGCAGTGCTAGCACTGGGGTCTATGGCTACACCTTC. Residues: CSASTGVYGYTF.

The J gene is TRBJ2-7, the V gene TRBV4-3; TRBD1 matches 10 bases. The CDR3 runs 14 residues. Trimming cost V 4 bases and J 3 bases; bases outside gene matches: 3. Germline V CDR1 and CDR2: LGHNA, YSLEER. The CDR3 loop is CASSRTGGFYEQYF. CDR3 nucleotides: TGCGCCAGCAGCCGGACAGGGGGGTTCTACGAGCAGTACTTC.

In its sample, this clonotype was seen many times. V is TRBV5-1 and J is TRBJ2-1; tentatively, D is TRBD2 (5 bases). Trimming left V 1 base short and J 7 bases short, with 6 bases between. From germline, CDR1 is SGHRS and CDR2 YFSETQ. The CDR3 length is 12 residues. This CDR3 is CASSLTRNEQFF. The CDR3 DNA follows: TGCGCCAGCAGCTTGACTAGGAATGAGCAGTTCTTC.

This clonotype was counted between two and nine times. The rearrangement joins TRBV5-1 to TRBJ1-4, with TRBD1 identical over 9 bases. The V and J ends lost 4 bases and 4 bases, in that order; junction bases with no gene match: 5. The CDR3 contains 15 residues. From germline, CDR1 is SGHRS and CDR2 YFSETQ. This CDR3 reads CASSEQGARNEKLFF. In DNA form, the CDR3 reads TGCGCCAGCAGCGAACAGGGGGCGCGTAATGAAAAACTGTTTTTT.

This clonotype was counted a few times. In DNA, the CDR3 is TGCGCCAGCAGCTTCGACGGGGGCGCCGAAAAACTGTTTTTT. This sequence encodes CASSFDGGAEKLFF. J is TRBJ1-4 and V is TRBV5-1, with a weak D call TRBD1 (6 bases). The CDR3 covers 14 residues. Trimming took 2 bases from V and 8 from J, leaving 13 bases between them. The germline CDR1 and CDR2 sequences are SGHRS and YFSETQ.

This clonotype was counted many times. In nucleotides, the CDR3 is TGTGCCAGCAGCTTATACTCGAGGAACACTGAAGCTTTCTTT. This encodes CASSLYSRNTEAFF. J is TRBJ1-1 and V is TRBV7-9; D uncertain. V lost 2 bases and J 1 base, leaving 8 bases between the germline ends. CDR1 is SEHNR and CDR2 is FQNEAQ in the germline V gene (reference sequence). The CDR3 consists of 14 residues.

This clonotype has a handful of counts. The genes are TRBV12-3 or TRBV12-4 and TRBJ2-5, with unresolved D. V was pared by 3 bases and J by 1 base, with 9 bases between. The CDR3 extends over 14 amino acids. For the CDR3, the DNA is TGTGCCAGCAGTTTCTCCGAACCCCAAGAGACCCAGTACTTC. Residues: CASSFSEPQETQYF.

Only a few counts were recorded for this clonotype. This chain uses TRBV4-2 with TRBJ1-5, with no clear D. From germline, CDR1 is LGHNA and CDR2 YNFKEQ. Trimming took off 5 bases at V and 6 bases at J, with 14 bases between the two ends. This CDR3 has 14 amino acids. Here the CDR3 DNA reads TGTGCCAGCAGCAACAGCTACAAGGGTCAGCCCCAGCATTTT. Its translation is CASSNSYKGQPQHF.

The rearrangement joins TRBV20-1 to TRBJ2-3; a possible D gene is TRBD1 (6 bases). Trimming took 6 bases from V and 2 from J, leaving 15 bases between them. The CDR3 loop spans 14 amino acids. Germline V CDR1 and CDR2: DFQATT, SNEGSKA (reference sequence). The CDR3 loop reads CSANQGPATDTQYF. CDR3 nucleotide sequence: TGCAGTGCCAACCAGGGGCCTGCCACAGATACGCAGTATTTT.

The V and J genes are TRBV27 and TRBJ1-2; D gene ambiguous. The germline gives CDR1 MNHEY, CDR2 SMNVEV (reference sequence). The CDR3 length is 14 residues. Trimming stripped 1 base from V and 7 bases from J, with 13 bases between. The CDR3 DNA sequence: TGTGCCAGCAGTTTATACGGAGGCAGAGGTGGCTACACCTTC. As protein: CASSLYGGRGGYTF.

The chain combines TRBV7-2 with TRBJ2-7, with D perhaps matching TRBD1 (7 bases). Germline V CDR1 and CDR2: SGHTA, FQGNSA. Between the trimmed V and J ends, which lost 1 base and 2 bases, there was a span of 12 bases. The CDR3 sequence is 15 residues long. DNA for the CDR3: TGTGCCAGCAGCTTAGTGGCAGGGGGGCCCTACGAGCAGTACGTC. Protein sequence: CASSLVAGGPYEQYV.

CDR3 DNA sequence: TGCAGCGGAGGGACAGGGGGTTACACTGAAGCTTTCTTT. It codes for CSGGTGGYTEAFF. This chain joins TRBV20-1 and TRBJ1-1; TRBD1 agrees at 11 bases. The germline V gene encodes CDR1 DFQATT and CDR2 SNEGSKA (reference sequence). The CDR3 runs to 13 residues.

The chain joins TRBV4-1 to TRBJ1-2; TRBD1 aligns across 7 bases. The germline gives CDR1 MGHRA, CDR2 YSYEKL. The CDR3 extends over 19 amino acids. Trimming at V came to 4 bases and at J to 5 bases, leaving 22 bases not matched to a gene. Here the CDR3 reads CASSLSLKTGIRSDYGYTF. For the CDR3, the DNA is TGCGCCAGCAGCCTAAGCCTGAAGACAGGGATACGTTCTGATTATGGCTACACCTTC.